This T cell receptor beta chain comes out of a study of cytomegalovirus exposure and HLA in healthy donors. Across the study: Unique TCR beta sequences numbering about 100 million came from around 180 million T cells in an earlier analysis.

For this clone: Its antigen is unidentified.

General study findings and limits: Highly shared variants forming one cluster were likely a sequencing artifact. Donors were assumed by presence/absence analyses to have roughly uniform sequencing depth.

PCR amplification relied on 60 Vbeta primers (plus 13 Jbeta primers). Profiling relied on immunoSEQ multiplex PCR, and the TCRdb table lists in-frame clones only, not all of them. Of around 96,000 clones in the sample, 64% were seen once. The CDR3 totals 12 residues. Germline CDR1 is KGHSH and CDR2 is LQKENI. Between the trimmed V and J ends, which lost 3 bases and 8 bases, there was a span of 10 bases. This clonotype originated in a man in his fifties or sixties in good health and CMV-seronegative. Sequencing was carried out using PBMCs. This chain uses TRBV18 with TRBJ1-2; no clear D. CDR3 sequence (DNA): TGTGCCAGCTCACCTCTGGGCCAGGGCTACACCTTC. Amino acids: CASSPLGQGYTF. Drawing the rest from reference TRBV18 and TRBJ1-2, the complete variable domain is NAGVMQNPRHLVRRRGQEARLRCSPMKGHSHVYWYRQLPEEGLKFMVYLQKENIIDESGMPKERFSAEFPKEGPSILRIQQVVRGDSAAYFCASSPLGQGYTFGSGTRLTVV.